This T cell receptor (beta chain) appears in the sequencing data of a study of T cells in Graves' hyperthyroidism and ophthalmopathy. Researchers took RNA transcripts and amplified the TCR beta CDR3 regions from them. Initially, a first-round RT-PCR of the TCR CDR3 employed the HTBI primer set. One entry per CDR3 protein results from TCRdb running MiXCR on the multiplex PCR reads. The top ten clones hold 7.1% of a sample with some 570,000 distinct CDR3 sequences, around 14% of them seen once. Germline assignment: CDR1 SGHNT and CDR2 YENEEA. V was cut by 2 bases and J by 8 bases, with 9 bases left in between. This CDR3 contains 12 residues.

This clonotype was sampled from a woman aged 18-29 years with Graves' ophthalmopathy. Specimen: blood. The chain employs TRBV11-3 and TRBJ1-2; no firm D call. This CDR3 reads CASSLISGGYTF. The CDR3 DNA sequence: TGTGCCAGCAGCTTAATATCCGGGGGCTACACCTTC. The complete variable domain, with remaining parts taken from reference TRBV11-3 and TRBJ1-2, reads EAGVVQSPRYKIIEKKQPVAFWCNPISGHNTLYWYLQNLGQGPELLIRYENEEAVDDSQLPKDRFSAERLKGVDSTLKIQPAELGDSAVYLCASSLISGGYTFGSGTRLTVV.